This T cell receptor beta chain was obtained from a study of response to subunit inactivated influenza vaccine. This clonotype was detected a few times. TCRdb processed the RT-PCR reads anew with MiXCR; each CDR3 protein has one entry. The table records some 500,000 distinct CDR3 sequences, 13% of them present only once. This TCR was recovered from a man aged 50 to 60 who received an inactivated influenza vaccine. The starting material was PBMCs from blood, obtained roughly 46 days after vaccination.

This CDR3 reads CASSPTLAAYEQYF. DNA for the CDR3: TGTGCCAGCAGTCCCACCCTGGCGGCCTACGAGCAGTACTTC. The V and J genes are TRBV3-1 and TRBJ2-7; D gene unclear. The germline CDR1 and CDR2 sequences are LGHDT and YNNKEL (reference sequence). V was shortened by 6 bases and J by 2 bases, with 14 bases between the two germline ends. The CDR3 spans 14 residues.